This entry lists 31 T cell receptor beta chains sequenced from one sample in a study of shared clonotypes between healthy human individuals. The assay was immunoSEQ multiplex PCR, and TCRdb's table has in-frame clones only and misses some. Of some 980,000 clones listed, over 75% are singletons. Sequenced input: memory CD4+ T cells sorted from blood. As to subset: CD45RA-negative fraction. The receptors shown here come from a man between 18 and 29 years old in good health.

CDR3 DNA sequence: TGTGCCAGCAGCCAAACCGGGACAGGGGTTTTCTACGAGCAGTACTTC. Its protein is CASSQTGTGVFYEQYF. This rearrangement joins TRBV7-2 to TRBJ2-7, with 10 nucleotides matching TRBD1. Germline values: CDR1 SGHTA, CDR2 FQGNSA. CDR3 length equals 16 residues. Germline trimming cut 5 bases from V and 3 bases from J; bases unmatched to any gene: 10.

This clone was picked up one time. The sample has other DNA sequences that encode this CDR3 too. The rearrangement joins TRBV6-1 to TRBJ2-2; TRBD2 might be the D (5 bases). Trimming stripped 5 bases from V and 0 bases from J, with 7 bases between. The CDR3 totals 14 residues. The V gene's germline CDR1 is MNHNS and CDR2 SASEGT. CDR3 in DNA: TGTGCCAGCAGTTTGGACTCGAACACCGGGGAGCTGTTTTTT. Protein sequence: CASSLDSNTGELFF.

This clone turned up a few times. The gene calls are TRBV6-8 and TRBJ1-3; D not resolved. The CDR3 totals 19 residues. With 2 bases removed from V and 0 bases from J, the gap between germline ends came to 20 bases. Germline V gives CDR1 MNHGY, CDR2 SAAAGT. The CDR3 DNA reads TGTGCCAGCAGTTACCCCCCTGGGGAAACATTCCCCTCTGGAAACACCATATATTTT. Its translation is CASSYPPGETFPSGNTIYF.

This rearrangement joins TRBV10-3 to TRBJ1-1; 10 bases match TRBD1. CDR3 length: 12 amino acids. Germline CDR1 ENHRY, CDR2 SYGVKD. The V segment lost 6 bases and the J segment 8 bases; nucleotides outside the gene matches: 3. CDR3 amino acids: CAISPGQGEAFF. CDR3 nucleotides: TGTGCCATCAGCCCGGGACAGGGGGAAGCTTTCTTT.

The J gene is TRBJ2-2, the V gene TRBV7-9; TRBD2 matches 11 bases. V lost 3 bases and J lost 8; bases outside the gene matches: 5. CDR1 and CDR2 from the germline V gene are SEHNR and FQNEAQ (reference sequence). The CDR3 has 15 amino acids. The CDR3 protein is CASSFLAGGGGELFF. Written as DNA, the CDR3 is TGTGCCAGCAGCTTCCTAGCGGGAGGAGGAGGGGAGCTGTTTTTT.

This clone has a single count. V and J are TRBV4-3 and TRBJ2-6; tentative D call: TRBD2 (5 bases). Between the trimmed V and J ends, which lost 0 bases and 1 base, there was a span of 13 bases. The germline gives CDR1 LGHNA, CDR2 YSLEER. The CDR3 is made up of 18 amino acids. CDR3 amino acids: CASSQDPRVGSGANVLTF. The CDR3 region has the DNA TGCGCCAGCAGCCAAGATCCGAGGGTCGGGTCTGGGGCCAACGTCCTGACTTTC.

This clone has a single count. The V call is TRBV7-8, the J call TRBJ2-7; 8 bases map to TRBD1. Germline lookup yields CDR1 SGHVS and CDR2 FQNEAQ. V was pared by 5 bases and J by 4 bases, with 7 bases of the junction left unmatched. CDR3 size: 14 residues. The CDR3: CASSNSGQVYEQYF. CDR3 DNA sequence: TGTGCCAGCAGCAACTCGGGACAGGTATACGAGCAGTACTTC.

This clone was seen only a few times. The same CDR3 arises from other DNA sequences in this sample as well. The CDR3 here is CASSIDRQGNQPQHF. CDR3 coding DNA: TGTGCCAGTAGTATAGATCGACAGGGGAATCAGCCCCAGCATTTT. The chain has TRBV19 and TRBJ1-5; TRBD1 aligns across 8 bases. Trimming cost V 0 bases and J 4 bases; bases outside gene matches: 2. The CDR3 contains 15 residues. Germline CDR1 reads LNHDA; CDR2 reads SQIVND (reference sequence).

The chain has TRBV10-3 and TRBJ1-5; a possible D gene is TRBD1 (5 bases). This CDR3 region has 16 residues. The germline V gene has CDR1 ENHRY and CDR2 SYGVKD. The germline V and J ends were trimmed by 0 bases and 0 bases, with 9 bases remaining between them. The CDR3, as DNA: TGTGCCATCAGTGAGTCCCCGACAGATAGCAATCAGCCCCAGCATTTT. It encodes CAISESPTDSNQPQHF.

This chain joins TRBV5-6 and TRBJ1-4; possible D gene TRBD1, 6 bases. CDR1 and CDR2 (germline): SGHDT, YYEEEE. The V and J ends lost 3 bases and 2 bases respectively, with 14 bases between them. The CDR3 is 16 amino acids. CDR3 nucleotide sequence: TGTGCCAGCAGCTGGGGGGCAGGGGTCACTAATGAAAAACTGTTTTTT. This translates into CASSWGAGVTNEKLFF.

This clone was counted between two and nine times. The gene calls are TRBV5-1 and TRBJ2-3, with 11 bases aligning to TRBD2. Germline CDR1 SGHRS, CDR2 YFSETQ. The V gene end was trimmed by 4 bases and the J gene end by 7 bases; junction bases not matched to a gene: 5. The CDR3 sequence is 14 residues long. CDR3 DNA: TGCGCCAGCAGCCCCGGACTAGCGGGTTATACGCAGTATTTT. Its translation: CASSPGLAGYTQYF. Complete variable domain (other parts from reference TRBV5-1 and TRBJ2-3): KAGVTQTPRYLIKTRGQQVTLSCSPISGHRSVSWYQQTPGQGLQFLFEYFSETQRNKGNFPGRFSGRQFSNSRSEMNVSTLELGDSALYLCASSPGLAGYTQYFGPGTRLTVL.

Only a few counts were recorded for this clone. The chain employs TRBV5-3 and TRBJ1-4; D remains ambiguous. TRBV5-3 is classed as an ORF, of uncertain function. With 0 bases removed from V and 8 bases from J, the gap between germline ends came to 11 bases. There are 14 residues in the CDR3. The CDR3 DNA follows: TGTGCCAGAAGCTTGGGCAGGCCAGCGGAAAAACTGTTTTTT. It specifies CARSLGRPAEKLFF.

This clone was observed a single time. The rearrangement links TRBV2 to TRBJ1-3; D is undetermined. Trimming removed 6 bases from V and 5 bases from J, with 14 bases in between. The germline V gene encodes CDR1 SNHLY and CDR2 FYNNEI. CDR3 length equals 14 residues. CDR3 sequence reads: CASSNFGGRNTIYF. The DNA of the CDR3 is TGTGCCAGCAGCAATTTCGGCGGTCGAAACACCATATATTTT. Together with reference TRBV2 and TRBJ1-3, the CDR3 gives the full variable domain: EPEVTQTPSHQVTQMGQEVILRCVPISNHLYFYWYRQILGQKVEFLVSFYNNEISEKSEIFDDQFSVERPDGSNFTLKIRSTKLEDSAMYFCASSNFGGRNTIYFGEGSWLTVV.

V gene TRBV19 combines with J gene TRBJ1-2; possibly TRBD1 for D (5 bases). Trimming removed 5 bases from V and 4 bases from J, with 23 bases in between. The CDR3 covers 17 residues. The V gene's germline CDR1 is LNHDA and CDR2 SQIVND (reference sequence). The CDR3 coding sequence is TGTGCCAGTAGTCTCGGGGAAGGGACTAAGGTTCGCTATGGCTACACCTTC. Residues: CASSLGEGTKVRYGYTF.

This clone was recorded a few times. The gene calls are TRBV28 and TRBJ2-7, with D perhaps TRBD2 (6 bases). Germline V gene data show CDR1 as MDHEN and CDR2 as SYDVKM. The CDR3 covers 16 residues. V lost 4 bases and J lost 5, with 21 bases in between. CDR3 in amino acids: CASSSPGSLLLDEQYF. The DNA for the CDR3 is TGTGCCAGCAGTTCCCCCGGGAGCCTCCTTCTGGACGAGCAGTACTTC. The full variable domain, completed using reference TRBV28 and TRBJ2-7, is DVKVTQSSRYLVKRTGEKVFLECVQDMDHENMFWYRQDPGLGLRLIYFSYDVKMKEKGDIPEGYSVSREKKERFSLILESASTNQTSMYLCASSSPGSLLLDEQYFGPGTRLTVT.

This clone has a single count. V usage is TRBV11-2 and J usage is TRBJ2-2; perhaps TRBD2 as D (5 bases). Per germline, CDR1 SGHAT and CDR2 FQNNGV. This CDR3 has 17 residues. V shed 2 bases and J shed 0 bases, with 13 bases lying between them. In DNA form, the CDR3 reads TGTGCCAGCAGCTTAATTCGCGGGTCTTCGAACACCGGGGAGCTGTTTTTT. The encoded protein is CASSLIRGSSNTGELFF.

The rearrangement joins TRBV7-2 to TRBJ1-5, with 8 bases fitting TRBD1. J was trimmed by 6 bases and V by 4 bases; bases with no gene match: 8. This CDR3 is 15 amino acids long. The germline V gene has CDR1 SGHTA and CDR2 FQGNSA. CDR3: CASSYRQGAGQPQHF. In DNA, the CDR3 is TGTGCCAGCAGCTATCGCCAGGGGGCTGGTCAGCCCCAGCATTTT.

This clone was seen only a few times. This sequence joins TRBV7-2 and TRBJ2-5; TRBD2 might be the D (7 bases). The germline V gene has CDR1 SGHTA and CDR2 FQGNSA. The V gene lost 0 bases and the J gene lost 5 bases, with 13 bases spanning the gap. This CDR3 has 15 residues. Written as DNA, the CDR3 is TGTGCCAGCAGCTTAGCGGGGGCTAGCGGTGAGACCCAGTACTTC. It specifies CASSLAGASGETQYF.

J is TRBJ1-4 and V is TRBV28, with 9 nucleotides matching TRBD1. V lost 5 bases to trimming and J lost 8 bases; unmatched junction nucleotides: 12. This CDR3 has 16 residues. CDR1 is MDHEN, CDR2 SYDVKM, per germline. CDR3 region: CASSLSLSGTGEKLFF. CDR3 nucleotides: TGTGCCAGCAGTCTCTCATTGTCCGGGACAGGGGAAAAACTGTTTTTT.

V and J are TRBV30 and TRBJ1-1; the D is unclear. The length of the CDR3 is 14 residues. The V gene's germline CDR1 is GTSNPN and CDR2 SVGIG (reference sequence). The V end lost 0 bases, the J end lost 1 base, and 9 bases lay between the germline ends. The CDR3: CAWSVLGSNTEAFF. The DNA for the CDR3 is TGTGCCTGGAGTGTACTGGGATCGAACACTGAAGCTTTCTTT.

The rearrangement links TRBV4-1 to TRBJ1-2; TRBD1 aligns across 7 bases. This CDR3 has 16 residues. Trimming took 0 bases from V and 0 from J; bases not matched to a gene: 4. Germline values: CDR1 MGHRA, CDR2 YSYEKL. CDR3 region: CASSQDTTGANYGYTF. The CDR3 nucleotides read TGCGCCAGCAGCCAAGATACAACAGGGGCTAACTATGGCTACACCTTC.

This clone occurred a few times. The V and J genes are TRBV5-1 and TRBJ2-3, with 7 bases aligning to TRBD2. V shed 3 bases and J 3 bases; nucleotides not matched to a gene: 10. Per the germline V gene, CDR1 is SGHRS and CDR2 is YFSETQ. The CDR3 is 16 amino acids. The CDR3 nucleotides are TGCGCCAGCAGCTCCAGGAGGGGCGGGGGAACAGATACGCAGTATTTT. This sequence encodes CASSSRRGGGTDTQYF. Drawing the rest from reference TRBV5-1 and TRBJ2-3, the complete variable domain is KAGVTQTPRYLIKTRGQQVTLSCSPISGHRSVSWYQQTPGQGLQFLFEYFSETQRNKGNFPGRFSGRQFSNSRSEMNVSTLELGDSALYLCASSSRRGGGTDTQYFGPGTRLTVL.

The V gene is TRBV4-2, the J gene TRBJ2-3; the match to TRBD2 covers 7 bases. V was pared by 5 bases and J by 1 base, with 9 bases of the junction left unmatched. Germline loops: CDR1 LGHNA, CDR2 YNFKEQ. The CDR3 is 16 amino acids. In nucleotides, the CDR3 is TGTGCCAGCAGCGGGTCTAGCGGAGCCCGCACAGATACGCAGTATTTT. This sequence encodes CASSGSSGARTDTQYF.

The chain joins TRBV7-3 to TRBJ1-1; the D gene is possibly TRBD1 (6 bases). V lost 3 bases to trimming and J lost 1 base, with 9 bases between them. CDR1 is SGHTA and CDR2 is FQGTGA in the germline V gene. The CDR3 totals 14 residues. This chain's CDR3 is CASSLGAGNTEAFF. DNA of the CDR3: TGTGCCAGCAGCTTGGGGGCCGGGAACACTGAAGCTTTCTTT.

V usage is TRBV27 and J usage is TRBJ2-2; no firm D call. In germline, CDR1 is MNHEY, CDR2 SMNVEV (reference sequence). The CDR3 is 14 amino acids. Trimming stripped 2 bases from V and 2 bases from J, with 6 bases between. The CDR3 reads CASSLRRNTGELFF. For the CDR3, the DNA is TGTGCCAGCAGTTTAAGGAGAAACACCGGGGAGCTGTTTTTT.

This clone has just a few counts. The chain couples TRBV11-2 to TRBJ2-7; tentatively, D is TRBD2 (7 bases). CDR3 length equals 14 residues. Germline V gives CDR1 SGHAT, CDR2 FQNNGV. V was clipped by 3 bases and J by 1 base, with 10 bases between them. The CDR3 region is CASSLRGGSYEQYF. In DNA form, the CDR3 reads TGTGCCAGCAGCTTGAGGGGGGGTTCCTACGAGCAGTACTTC.

V usage is TRBV11-1 and J usage is TRBJ2-7; weak D call: TRBD2 (5 bases). Trimming cost V 4 bases and J 3 bases, with 13 bases left between them. This CDR3 spans 14 amino acids. CDR1 is SGHAT and CDR2 is FQDESV in the germline V gene (reference sequence). The CDR3 region is CASSSLGVSYEQYF. CDR3 bases: TGTGCCAGCAGCTCGCTCGGGGTGAGCTACGAGCAGTACTTC.

The J gene is TRBJ1-5, the V gene TRBV5-1; 7 positions match TRBD1. Germline lookup yields CDR1 SGHRS and CDR2 YFSETQ. J lost 6 bases, V lost 4 bases, and 7 bases had no gene match. CDR3 size: 14 residues. CDR3 protein: CASSPGGESQPQHF. DNA for the CDR3: TGCGCCAGCAGCCCAGGGGGGGAGAGTCAGCCCCAGCATTTT.

The chain links TRBV7-9 to TRBJ1-5, with 7 bases fitting TRBD1. This CDR3 contains 15 residues. The junction had 6 bases not matched to a gene; V was cut back by 4 bases and J by 3 bases. Germline V gene data show CDR1 as SEHNR and CDR2 as FQNEAQ (reference sequence). The CDR3, as DNA: TGTGCCAGCAGCTGGGGGGACAGACCCAATCAGCCCCAGCATTTT. Translating gives CASSWGDRPNQPQHF.

This clone came up a few times. The rearrangement links TRBV25-1 to TRBJ2-1, with TRBD1 matching 7 bases. The CDR3 is 16 amino acids. Germline trimming cut 0 bases from V and 6 bases from J; bases unmatched to any gene: 8. Germline CDR1 MGHDK, CDR2 SYGVNS. CDR3 sequence (DNA): TGTGCCAGCAGTGAATACCGAGGGGGCTCGGGCAATGAGCAGTTCTTC. This sequence encodes CASSEYRGGSGNEQFF. Based on the CDR3 plus reference TRBV25-1 and TRBJ2-1, the full variable domain is EADIYQTPRYLVIGTGKKITLECSQTMGHDKMYWYQQDPGMELHLIHYSYGVNSTEKGDLSSESTVSRIRTEHFPLTLESARPSHTSQYLCASSEYRGGSGNEQFFGPGTRLTVL.

The rearrangement uses TRBV19 and TRBJ2-7; TRBD2 matches at 7 bases. In germline, CDR1 is LNHDA, CDR2 SQIVND (reference sequence). The CDR3 sequence is 17 residues long. Trimming at V came to 1 base and at J to 5 bases, leaving 14 bases not matched to a gene. The CDR3, as DNA: TGTGCCAGTAGTATAGGCGGGAGTTCGGTAGGTCGCAACGAGCAGTACTTC. Amino acids: CASSIGGSSVGRNEQYF.